This is a list of T cell receptor beta chains from one sample in a study of OX40 agonist ivuxolimab in advanced cancers. TCRdb's table, derived via immunoSEQ multiplex PCR, lists solely in-frame clones and lacks some. The data show about 73,000 clones, about 86% seen once. The sequencing here drew on CD4+ or CD8+ T cells sorted from blood, taken in a trial of the OX40 agonist ivuxolimab. The receptors originated from an adult with an advanced solid tumor such as melanoma, head and neck, liver or kidney cancer. Both conserved end residues are trimmed from each CDR3. Fields, in order: D gene, J gene, V gene, CDR3 protein. D genes are given only for firm matches.

TRBD1	TRBJ1-2	TRBV7-8	ASSLVGTGGASYGYT
TRBD1	TRBJ1-5	TRBV6-1	ASSAGQGSQPQH
NA	TRBJ1-2	TRBV7-8	ASSFPGTAYGYT
TRBD2	TRBJ2-3	TRBV7-8	ASSFRAGGRTDTQY
NA	TRBJ2-7	TRBV5-6	ASSFRTLAYEQY
TRBD1	TRBJ1-1	TRBV4-1	ASSQAGGNLVGTEAF
NA	TRBJ1-2	TRBV5-6	ASSHKLTGAGYT
TRBD1	TRBJ1-2	TRBV28	ASSPPGTVGLDGYT
NA	TRBJ1-1	TRBV7-9	ASSPGSARTEAF
NA	TRBJ2-3	TRBV18	ASSPRRQGSDTQY
TRBD1	TRBJ2-5	TRBV2	ASRTGTGQETQY
NA	TRBJ2-1	TRBV7-2	ASSPTRHEQF
NA	TRBJ2-3	TRBV7-3	ASSLSPGTIPDTQY
NA	TRBJ2-7	TRBV7-2	ASSLSSPPSEQY
NA	TRBJ2-6	TRBV9	ASSVSGNSGANVLT
TRBD1	TRBJ2-1	TRBV27	ASHRTSGTGANEQF
TRBD1	TRBJ2-7	TRBV6-5	ASSYSRQGSYEQY
NA	TRBJ2-7	TRBV10-3	AIRTSAAGFEQY
TRBD2	TRBJ2-1	TRBV28	ASSLWAPSGRAGSYNEQF
NA	TRBJ1-2	TRBV20-1	SARGGHGYT
NA	TRBJ1-1	TRBV5-1	ASSLGWGEAF
NA	TRBJ2-2	TRBV6-1	ASSEAARGELF
NA	TRBJ1-2	TRBV2	ASGWGGYGYT
NA	TRBJ2-6	TRBV5-6	ASSYGWGANVLT
TRBD2	TRBJ2-2	TRBV7-2	ASSGSGRRAGELF
NA	TRBJ2-7	TRBV5-1	ASSTGGQSTHEQY
NA	TRBJ2-5	TRBV4-3	ASSQGSGTLRETQY
TRBD2	TRBJ2-7	TRBV7-2	ASSLVASGYEQY
NA	TRBJ1-4	TRBV5-6	ASSFDRFGEKLF
NA	TRBJ1-3	TRBV5-1	ASSLAGGSGNTIY
NA	TRBJ1-3	TRBV9	ASSVALDSSSGNTIY
TRBD1	TRBJ2-7	TRBV28	ASRPWTGGSYEQY
NA	TRBJ2-5	TRBV5-1	ASSLGSGFETQY
NA	TRBJ1-1	TRBV5-1	ASSLVPGDTEAF
NA	TRBJ2-7	TRBV4-3	ASSQGTDSYEQY
TRBD2	TRBJ2-5	TRBV11-2	ATQRGRGETQY
TRBD2	TRBJ2-1	TRBV10-1	ASATSGRALQF
TRBD1	TRBJ1-2	TRBV19	ASSPGQLTYNYGYT
NA	TRBJ1-2	TRBV19	ASSSLGGTANYGYT
TRBD1	TRBJ1-5	TRBV5-8	ASSQGTGHSNQPQH
NA	TRBJ1-3	TRBV5-1	ASSPGTRVSGNTIY
TRBD1	TRBJ2-5	TRBV10-3	AISEGQAGETQY
NA	TRBJ2-2	TRBV9	ASSVVSLVTNTGELF
NA	TRBJ2-5	TRBV4-1	ASSLVAGNEQETQY
TRBD2	TRBJ2-5	TRBV30	AWGGLAGKETQY